This is a list of T cell receptor beta chains from one sample in a study of CD8 T cells in ankylosing spondylitis. One entry per CDR3 protein results from TCRdb running MiXCR on the 5' RACE reads. Among about 800,000 distinct CDR3 sequences listed, roughly 10% were seen once. Material: blood, either unsorted or a sorted T cell fraction (not recorded which). Receptors originate from a male donor with ankylosing spondylitis. Both conserved end residues are part of each CDR3. The D gene is left open where the match is weak.

CDR3 length,J gene,V gene,D gene,CDR3 protein
15,TRBJ2-3,TRBV10-3,TRBD1,CATSLPGQGKYTQYF
15,TRBJ2-2,TRBV5-1,TRBD1,CASSLWTGDTGELFF
16,TRBJ2-5,TRBV9,TRBD2,CASTPTSGSSQETQYF
16,TRBJ2-7,TRBV3-1,TRBD1,CASSQNRDRGFYEQYF
14,TRBJ2-3,TRBV18,NA,CASSPTHSTDTQYF
13,TRBJ2-5,TRBV18,NA,CASSPSVQETQYF
15,TRBJ2-1,TRBV4-2,NA,CASSPGLLSYNEQFF
15,TRBJ1-5,TRBV18,NA,CASSPTTGRSQPQHF
15,TRBJ1-6,TRBV7-2,NA,CASSLLGADNSPLHF
15,TRBJ1-2,TRBV7-2,NA,CASSLGPGLNYGYTF
16,TRBJ2-1,TRBV2,TRBD2,CASSVLVAGVYNEQFF
17,TRBJ2-2,TRBV7-2,TRBD1,CASSLAVGRGQTGELFF
13,TRBJ2-1,TRBV7-6,NA,CASSLGNLNEQFF
15,TRBJ2-7,TRBV7-9,NA,CASSLWDRRTYEQYF
15,TRBJ2-4,TRBV30,NA,CAWSGGSLAKNIQYF
18,TRBJ2-1,TRBV5-1,TRBD2,CASSPGSPSGVTGNEQFF
14,TRBJ1-1,TRBV5-1,TRBD1,CASKSGGSNTEAFF
14,TRBJ2-2,TRBV6-2/TRBV6-3,TRBD1,CASRTGGGGGELFF
12,TRBJ2-5,TRBV5-1,NA,CASRRQQETQYF
15,TRBJ1-1,TRBV5-1,TRBD1,CASSGYRGVNTEAFF
15,TRBJ1-5,TRBV28,TRBD1,CASSSPTGGVQPQHF
18,TRBJ2-1,TRBV10-3,TRBD2,CAISEGASGRAPYNEQFF